This TCR beta chain was captured by sequencing in a study of shared clonotypes between healthy human individuals. This CDR3 has 15 amino acids. The trim removed 2 bases at V and 11 bases at J, leaving 11 bases unmatched. From germline, CDR1 is GTSNPN and CDR2 SVGIG (reference sequence). This table comes from immunoSEQ multiplex PCR, and its TCRdb copy is limited to in-frame clones, with some not included. The sample records more than 2,000,000 clones, more than 80% being singletons. The chain uses TRBV30 and TRBJ1-6; 8 nucleotides line up with TRBD1. This sequence was found in a man aged 18 to 29 in good health. Sequenced sample: naive CD4+ T cells sorted from blood. This sample's subset: CD45RA+ positively selected. As DNA, the CDR3 is TGTGCCTGGAGTTATCAGGACAGGGAAGTGCCACCCCTCCACTTT. Translated: CAWSYQDREVPPLHF.